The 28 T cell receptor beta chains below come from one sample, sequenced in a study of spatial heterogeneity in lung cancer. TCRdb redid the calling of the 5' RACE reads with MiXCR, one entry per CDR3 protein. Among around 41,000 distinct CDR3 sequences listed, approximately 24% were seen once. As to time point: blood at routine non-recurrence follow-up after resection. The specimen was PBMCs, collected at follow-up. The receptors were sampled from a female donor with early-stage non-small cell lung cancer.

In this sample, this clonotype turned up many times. The DNA of the CDR3 is TGTGCCACCAGCGGATTATTTCAGGACTCACTAATGCAGTTCTTC. It encodes CATSGLFQDSLMQFF. The gene calls are TRBV15 and TRBJ2-1; TRBD2 might be the D (5 bases). V was clipped by 5 bases and J by 12 bases, with 23 bases between them. Per germline, CDR1 LNHNV and CDR2 YYDKDF (reference sequence). This CDR3 contains 15 residues. Full variable domain (missing parts from reference TRBV15 and TRBJ2-1): DAMVIQNPRYQVTQFGKPVTLSCSQTLNHNVMYWYQQKSSQAPKLLFHYYDKDFNNEADTPDNFQSRRPNTSFCFLDIRSPGLGDTAMYLCATSGLFQDSLMQFFGPGTRLTVL.

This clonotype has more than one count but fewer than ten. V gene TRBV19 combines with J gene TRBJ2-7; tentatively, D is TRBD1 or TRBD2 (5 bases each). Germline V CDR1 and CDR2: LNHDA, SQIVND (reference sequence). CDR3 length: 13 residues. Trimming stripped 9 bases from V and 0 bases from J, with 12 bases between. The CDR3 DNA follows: TGTGCCAGGGAACAGGACTTCTCCTACGAGCAGTACGTC. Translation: CAREQDFSYEQYV.

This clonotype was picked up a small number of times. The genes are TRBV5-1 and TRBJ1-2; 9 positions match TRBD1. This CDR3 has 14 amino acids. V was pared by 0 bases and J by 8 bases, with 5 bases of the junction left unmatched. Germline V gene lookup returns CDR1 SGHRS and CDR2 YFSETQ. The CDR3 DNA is TGCGCCAGCAGCTTGGCGGGACAGGGAGACGGCTACACCTTC. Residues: CASSLAGQGDGYTF.

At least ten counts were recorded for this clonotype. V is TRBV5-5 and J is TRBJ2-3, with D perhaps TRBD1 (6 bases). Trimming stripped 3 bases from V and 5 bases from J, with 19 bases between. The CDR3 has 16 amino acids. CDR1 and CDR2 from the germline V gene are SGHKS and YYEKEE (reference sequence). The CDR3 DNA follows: TGTGCCAGCAGCTGGCCCCGGACAAAAGGGGGAGATACGCAGTATTTT. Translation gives CASSWPRTKGGDTQYF.

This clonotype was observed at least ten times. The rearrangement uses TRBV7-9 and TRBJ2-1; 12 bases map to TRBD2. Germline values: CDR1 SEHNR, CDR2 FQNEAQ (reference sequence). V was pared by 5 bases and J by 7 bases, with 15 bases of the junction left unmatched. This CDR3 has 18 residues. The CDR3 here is CASSDASGLAGRWNEQFF. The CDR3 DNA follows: TGTGCCAGCAGCGATGCCTCCGGACTAGCGGGGAGGTGGAATGAGCAGTTCTTC.

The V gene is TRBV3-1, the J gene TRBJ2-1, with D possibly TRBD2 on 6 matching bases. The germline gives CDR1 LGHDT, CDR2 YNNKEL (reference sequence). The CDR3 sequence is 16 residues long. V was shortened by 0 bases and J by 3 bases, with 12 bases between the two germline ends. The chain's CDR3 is CASSQDQTGDYNEQFF. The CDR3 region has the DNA TGTGCCAGCAGCCAAGATCAGACGGGAGACTACAATGAGCAGTTCTTC.

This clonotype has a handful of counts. Here the CDR3 reads CATSRDQSGGGLTQFF. The DNA of the CDR3 is TGTGCCACCAGCAGAGATCAGAGCGGGGGGGGCTTAACTCAGTTCTTC. The chain recombines TRBV15 with TRBJ2-1; 10 positions agree with TRBD2. Germline loops: CDR1 LNHNV, CDR2 YYDKDF (reference sequence). V dropped 0 bases and J dropped 13; count of bases not matched to a gene: 12. The CDR3 sequence is 16 residues long.

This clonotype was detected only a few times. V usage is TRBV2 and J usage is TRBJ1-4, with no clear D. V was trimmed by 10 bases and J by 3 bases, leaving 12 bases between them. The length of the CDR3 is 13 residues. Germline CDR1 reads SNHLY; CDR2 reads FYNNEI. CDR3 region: CATHRDPNEKLFF. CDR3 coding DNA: TGTGCCACCCACCGGGATCCTAATGAAAAACTGTTTTTT. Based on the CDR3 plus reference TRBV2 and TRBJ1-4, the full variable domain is EPEVTQTPSHQVTQMGQEVILRCVPISNHLYFYWYRQILGQKVEFLVSFYNNEISEKSEIFDDQFSVERPDGSNFTLKIRSTKLEDSAMYFCATHRDPNEKLFFGSGTQLSVL.

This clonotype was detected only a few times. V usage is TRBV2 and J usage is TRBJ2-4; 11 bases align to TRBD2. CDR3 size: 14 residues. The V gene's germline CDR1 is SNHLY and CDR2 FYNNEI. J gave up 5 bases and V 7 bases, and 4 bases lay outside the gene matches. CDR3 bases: TGTGCCAGCATGAGGGGACTAGCGGAAAACATTCAGTACTTC. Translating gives CASMRGLAENIQYF.

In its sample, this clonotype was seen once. The CDR3 region has the DNA TGTGCCCGGCTGTACGCGGGAGGTCCGGAGGTC. It yields the protein CARLYAGGPEV. This chain links TRBV11-2 with TRBJ2-7; TRBD2 matches 8 bases. This CDR3 has 11 residues. CDR1 and CDR2 from the germline V gene are SGHAT and FQNNGV.

As DNA, the CDR3 is TGTGCCAGCAGCCGTGGGGCTTCGAACACCGGGGAGCTGTTTTTT. This sequence encodes CASSRGASNTGELFF. The chain combines TRBV3-1 with TRBJ2-2; D is perhaps TRBD1 (5 bases). This CDR3 is 15 amino acids long. With 4 bases removed from V and 0 bases from J, the gap between germline ends came to 9 bases. The germline CDR1 and CDR2 sequences are LGHDT and YNNKEL (reference sequence).

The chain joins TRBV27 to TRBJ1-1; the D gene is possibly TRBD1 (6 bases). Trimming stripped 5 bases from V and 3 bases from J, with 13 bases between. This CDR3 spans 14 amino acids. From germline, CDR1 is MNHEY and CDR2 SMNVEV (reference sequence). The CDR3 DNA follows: TGTGCCAGCAGTGGCGGGGGCATGGACACTGAAGCTTTCTTT. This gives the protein CASSGGGMDTEAFF.

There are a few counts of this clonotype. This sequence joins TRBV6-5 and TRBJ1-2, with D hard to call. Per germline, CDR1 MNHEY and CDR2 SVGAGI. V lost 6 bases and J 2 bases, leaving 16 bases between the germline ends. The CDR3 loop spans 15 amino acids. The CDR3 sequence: CASSPHESGNYGYTF. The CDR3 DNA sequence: TGTGCCAGCAGCCCCCATGAGTCGGGAAACTATGGCTACACCTTC.

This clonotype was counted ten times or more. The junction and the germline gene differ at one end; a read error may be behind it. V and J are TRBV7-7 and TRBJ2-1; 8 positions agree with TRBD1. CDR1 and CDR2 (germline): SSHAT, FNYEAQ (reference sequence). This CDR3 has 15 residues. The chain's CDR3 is CASSPQGATDNEQFF. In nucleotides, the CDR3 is TGTGCTAGCAGCCCCCAGGGGGCTACCGACAATGAGCAGTTCTTC. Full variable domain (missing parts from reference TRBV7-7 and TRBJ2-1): GAGVSQSPRYKVTKRGQDVTLRCDPISSHATLYWYQQALGQGPEFLTYFNYEAQPDKSGLPSDRFSAERPEGSISTLTIQRTEQRDSAMYRCASSPQGATDNEQFFGPGTRLTVL.

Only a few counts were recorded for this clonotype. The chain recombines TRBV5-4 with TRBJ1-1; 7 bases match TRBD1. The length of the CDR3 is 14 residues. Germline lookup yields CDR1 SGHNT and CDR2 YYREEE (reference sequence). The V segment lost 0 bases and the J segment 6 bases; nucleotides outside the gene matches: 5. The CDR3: CASSLETGRSEAFF. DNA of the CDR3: TGTGCCAGCAGCTTGGAGACAGGGAGGTCTGAAGCTTTCTTT.

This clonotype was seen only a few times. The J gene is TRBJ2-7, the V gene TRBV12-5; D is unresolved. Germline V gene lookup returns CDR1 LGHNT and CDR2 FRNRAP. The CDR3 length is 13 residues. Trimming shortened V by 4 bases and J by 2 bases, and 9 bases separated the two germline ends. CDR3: CASGYSYTYEQYV. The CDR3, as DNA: TGTGCTAGTGGTTACAGCTACACCTACGAGCAGTACGTC.

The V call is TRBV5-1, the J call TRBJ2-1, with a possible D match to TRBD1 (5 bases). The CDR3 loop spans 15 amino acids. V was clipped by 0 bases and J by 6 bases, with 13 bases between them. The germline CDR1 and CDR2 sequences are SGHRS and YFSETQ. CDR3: CASSLEDNVGNEQFF. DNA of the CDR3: TGCGCCAGCAGCTTGGAGGACAACGTGGGCAATGAGCAGTTCTTC.

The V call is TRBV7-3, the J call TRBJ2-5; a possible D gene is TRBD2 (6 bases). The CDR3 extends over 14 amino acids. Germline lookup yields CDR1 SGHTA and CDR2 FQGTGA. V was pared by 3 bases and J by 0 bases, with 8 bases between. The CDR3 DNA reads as TGTGCCAGCAGCTTTCGGGGGAACCAAGAGACCCAGTACTTC. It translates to CASSFRGNQETQYF.

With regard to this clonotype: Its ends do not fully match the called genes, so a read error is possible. CDR3 sequence reads: CVSSSRLFLTGELFF. The CDR3 DNA follows: TGTGTCAGCAGCTCGAGACTATTCTTGACCGGGGAGCTGTTTTTT. This sequence joins TRBV7-8 and TRBJ2-2; D is perhaps TRBD2 (5 bases). The CDR3 consists of 15 residues. Germline CDR1 and CDR2: SGHVS and FQNEAQ.

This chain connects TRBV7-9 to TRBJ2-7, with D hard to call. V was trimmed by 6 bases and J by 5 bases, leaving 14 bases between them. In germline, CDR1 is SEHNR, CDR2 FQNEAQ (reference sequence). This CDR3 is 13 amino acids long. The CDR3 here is CASRFSGGNEQYF. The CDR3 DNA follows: TGTGCCAGCAGGTTTTCGGGCGGAAACGAGCAGTACTTC.

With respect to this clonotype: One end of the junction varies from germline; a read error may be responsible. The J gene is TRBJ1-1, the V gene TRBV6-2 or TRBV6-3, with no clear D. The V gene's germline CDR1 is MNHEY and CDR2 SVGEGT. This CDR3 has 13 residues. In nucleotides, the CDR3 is TGTGCCAGCAGTTACGCCCGCTCCCCCGACGAGGCCTTT. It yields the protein CASSYARSPDEAF.

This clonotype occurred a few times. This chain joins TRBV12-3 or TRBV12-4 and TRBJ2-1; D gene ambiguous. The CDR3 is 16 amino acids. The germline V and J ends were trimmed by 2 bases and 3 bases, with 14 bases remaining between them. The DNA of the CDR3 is TGTGCCAGCAGTTTACCCCCAGTCCGGCTCTACAATGAGCAGTTCTTC. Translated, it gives CASSLPPVRLYNEQFF.

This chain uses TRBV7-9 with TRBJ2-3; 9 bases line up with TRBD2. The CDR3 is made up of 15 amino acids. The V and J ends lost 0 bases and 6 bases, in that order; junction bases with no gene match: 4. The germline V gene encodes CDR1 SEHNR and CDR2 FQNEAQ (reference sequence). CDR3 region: CASSLASGGFDTQYF. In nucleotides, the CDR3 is TGTGCCAGCAGCTTAGCTAGCGGGGGATTTGATACGCAGTATTTT. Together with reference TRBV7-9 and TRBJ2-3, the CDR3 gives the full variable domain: DTGVSQNPRHKITKRGQNVTFRCDPISEHNRLYWYRQTLGQGPEFLTYFQNEAQLEKSRLLSDRFSAERPKGSFSTLEIQRTEQGDSAMYLCASSLASGGFDTQYFGPGTRLTVL.

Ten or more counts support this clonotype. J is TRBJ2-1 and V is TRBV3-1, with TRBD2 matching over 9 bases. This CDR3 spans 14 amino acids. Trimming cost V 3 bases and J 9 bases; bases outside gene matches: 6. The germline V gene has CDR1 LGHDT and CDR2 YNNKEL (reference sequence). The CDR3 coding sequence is TGTGCCAGCAGCCAGGGACTAGCTGTGAGTGAGCAGTTCTTC. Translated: CASSQGLAVSEQFF.

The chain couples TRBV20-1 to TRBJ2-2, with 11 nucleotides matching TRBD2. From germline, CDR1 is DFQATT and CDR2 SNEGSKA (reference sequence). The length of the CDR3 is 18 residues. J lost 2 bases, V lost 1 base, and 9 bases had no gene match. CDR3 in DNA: TGCAGTGCTAGAGTTCTAGCTAGCGGGGGGCCTAACACCGGGGAGCTGTTTTTT. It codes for CSARVLASGGPNTGELFF.

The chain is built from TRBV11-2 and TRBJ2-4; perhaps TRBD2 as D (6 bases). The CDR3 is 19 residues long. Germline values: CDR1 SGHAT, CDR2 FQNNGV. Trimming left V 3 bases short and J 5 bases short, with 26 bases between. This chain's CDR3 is CASSFRWLNWRGQQNIQYF. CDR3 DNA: TGTGCCAGCAGCTTCCGTTGGCTAAATTGGAGGGGCCAACAAAACATTCAGTACTTC.

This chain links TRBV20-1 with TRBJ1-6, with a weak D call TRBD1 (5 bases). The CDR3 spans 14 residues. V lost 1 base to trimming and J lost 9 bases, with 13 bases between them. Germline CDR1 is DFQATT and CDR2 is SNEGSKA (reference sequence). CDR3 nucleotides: TGCAGTGCTAGAGTCGGCCAGGGTAGTTCACCCCTCCACTTT. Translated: CSARVGQGSSPLHF.

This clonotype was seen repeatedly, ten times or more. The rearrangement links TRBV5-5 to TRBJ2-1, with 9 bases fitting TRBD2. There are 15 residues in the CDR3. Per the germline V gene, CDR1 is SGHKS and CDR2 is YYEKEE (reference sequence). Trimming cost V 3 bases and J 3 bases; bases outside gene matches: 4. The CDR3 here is CASSSLRGGYNEQFF. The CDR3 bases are TGTGCCAGCAGCTCGTTGCGGGGGGGCTACAATGAGCAGTTCTTC.